This TCR beta chain was observed in a study of T cells in Graves' hyperthyroidism and ophthalmopathy (dated by TCRdb to between 2018 and 2021). A note on the overall study: Peripheral blood was sampled at the time of initial diagnosis, prior to any treatment. To identify TCR V-J signatures that set the groups apart, the researchers used a discovery cohort of about a hundred patients, made up of some 41 with Graves' ophthalmopathy and about 59 with stable Graves' hyperthyroidism. An independent validation cohort of under 20 hyperthyroidism patients and 17 patients who later progressed to ophthalmopathy tested prospective prediction of ophthalmopathy. The 100 discovery patients were randomly divided into training and test sets at a 7:3 ratio. In addition, the study compared T-cell repertoires in thyroid tissue and in blood from roughly six Graves' hyperthyroidism patients. According to the paper, TCR Vbeta CDR3 sequencing was carried out on over 130 peripheral blood samples, which came from approximately 41 ophthalmopathy, approximately 72 hyperthyroidism and some 17 progressor patients. Once sampling was done, hyperthyroidism patients were given methimazole at a starting dose of 30 mg daily, whereas ophthalmopathy patients were given high-dose intravenous methylprednisolone. Here is what the overall study found, with its caveats: No statistical method was used to fix the sample size in advance, and group allocation was not hidden from the investigators. Blood samples also contained most of the expanded thyroid clonotypes (frequency above 0.001), which suggests that blood repertoires may reflect thyroid immune responses. Ophthalmopathy was separated from stable hyperthyroidism by a 13 V-J signature model, with about 88% sensitivity and approximately 81% specificity obtained in cross-validation and 80%/75% obtained in testing. In validation, progression to ophthalmopathy was predicted by the model with more than 65% sensitivity and 72% to 80% specificity, a median of about 6.8 months before onset.

Stable Graves' hyperthyroidism was defined as the absence of progression to ophthalmopathy over 18 months of follow-up. Hyperthyroidism patients were aged 18 to 65 years and newly diagnosed, with disease duration of less than 2 months. Patients with uncontrolled infections, other autoimmune diseases, pregnancy or lactation were excluded. Diagnoses were established on the basis of clinical symptoms, serum thyroxine and TRAb, thyroid ultrasound, and orbital computed tomography. Ficoll-Paque density gradient centrifugation was used to isolate PBMCs from about 10 ml of fresh peripheral blood. Total RNA was extracted with Trizol reagent, and quality was checked on an Agilent 2100 Bioanalyzer. The germline V gene (reference sequence) yields MNHNY for CDR1 and SVGAGI for CDR2. Trimming at the junction amounts to 0 bases on V and 3 bases on J, and the germline ends lie 6 bases apart. Spanning cysteine to phenylalanine, the CDR3 consists of 13 amino acids. Of the read, only the CDR3 DNA is kept; its 39 bases are in frame from base 1.

TCR beta CDR3 regions were amplified from RNA transcripts. A first-round RT-PCR of the TCR CDR3 used the HTBI primer set with the Qiagen OneStep RT-PCR kit. The libraries were constructed in a second round of multiplex PCR and then size-selected and purified. Paired-end sequencing of the libraries was performed with 100 bp reads on an Illumina HiSeq2000. For the original study's pipeline: SOAPnuke was used to process the raw data, removing reads that contained adapters or uncalled bases, had a mean Phred below 15, or lacked an exact match to the constant primer or identifier. High-quality paired reads were merged using COPE v1.2.5, and each unique nucleotide sequence was defined as a clonotype. Clonotypes were aligned to IMGT TRBV, TRBD and TRBJ reference segments using MiTCR v1.1. The analysis included only V-J combinations with a frequency above 0.0001, which together covered 98% to 99.2% of the repertoires. A TCS score was defined as the ratio between F50 (clonal expansion) and ExV (chaos), using BLOSUM62-based TCRdist between CDR3 peptides within each V-J. Welch's t-statistics and random forest reduced around 510 V-J features to 13, which were used in a naive Bayes classifier (R e1071). In TCRdb, the public reads were trimmed at Q25 with fastp and aligned with MiXCR, with productive beta chains retained. Rows with one shared CDR3 protein collapse into an entry with the most common genes and DNA. These V and J calls derive from TCRdb rather than the authors' analysis. Within this sample are a few hundred thousand distinct CDR3 sequences, with about 15% of them counted one time only. Around a third of the sample lies in the top ten.

To note about this clonotype: No cognate antigen has been identified for it. Qualities for individual bases were not recorded, and no much larger clone is one base off.

Rearrangement joined TRBV6-6 to TRBJ2-7; no D gene is confidently identified. The origin of this receptor is a woman aged 30 to 39 with Graves' hyperthyroidism. Sequences were obtained from blood. The DNA reads TGTGCCAGCAGTTACTCGCGGTACTACGAGCAGTACTTC. This codes for CASSYSRYYEQYF.